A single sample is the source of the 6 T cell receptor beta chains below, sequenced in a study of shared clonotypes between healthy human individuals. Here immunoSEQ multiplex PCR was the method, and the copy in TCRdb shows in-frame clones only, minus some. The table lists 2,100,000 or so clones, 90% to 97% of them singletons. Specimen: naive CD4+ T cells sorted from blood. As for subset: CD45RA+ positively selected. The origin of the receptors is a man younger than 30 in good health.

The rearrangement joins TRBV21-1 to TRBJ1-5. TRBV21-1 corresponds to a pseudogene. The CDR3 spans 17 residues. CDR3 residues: CASSKTVTSRVNQPQHF. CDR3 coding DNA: TGTGCCAGCAGCAAAACAGTGACCTCGAGGGTGAATCAGCCCCAGCATTTT.

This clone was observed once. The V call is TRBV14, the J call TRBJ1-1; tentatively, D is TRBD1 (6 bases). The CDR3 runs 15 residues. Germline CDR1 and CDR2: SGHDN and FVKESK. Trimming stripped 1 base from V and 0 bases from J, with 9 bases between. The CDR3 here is CASSQVDRMNTEAFF. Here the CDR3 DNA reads TGTGCCAGCAGCCAAGTGGACAGAATGAACACTGAAGCTTTCTTT.

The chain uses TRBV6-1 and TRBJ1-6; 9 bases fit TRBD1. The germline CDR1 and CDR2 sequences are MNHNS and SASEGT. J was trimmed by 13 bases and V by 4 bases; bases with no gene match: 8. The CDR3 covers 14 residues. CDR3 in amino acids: CASSGGQGKFPLHF. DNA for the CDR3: TGTGCCAGCAGTGGGGGACAGGGTAAATTCCCCCTCCACTTT.

In DNA, the CDR3 is TGTGCCAGCAGCAGGACTAGCGGGAGGGGGGACATTCAGTACTTC. Translating gives CASSRTSGRGDIQYF. V usage is TRBV6-1 and J usage is TRBJ2-4; 15 positions match TRBD2. Germline V gives CDR1 MNHNS, CDR2 SASEGT. There are 15 residues in the CDR3. Trimming removed 6 bases from V and 8 bases from J; junction bases left unmatched: 5.

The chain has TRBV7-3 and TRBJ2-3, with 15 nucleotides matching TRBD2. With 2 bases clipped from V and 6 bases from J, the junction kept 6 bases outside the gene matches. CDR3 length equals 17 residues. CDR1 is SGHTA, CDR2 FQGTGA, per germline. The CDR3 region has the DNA TGTGCCAGCAGCTTAGGTGGACTAGCGGGGGGGCTGGATACGCAGTATTTT. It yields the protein CASSLGGLAGGLDTQYF.

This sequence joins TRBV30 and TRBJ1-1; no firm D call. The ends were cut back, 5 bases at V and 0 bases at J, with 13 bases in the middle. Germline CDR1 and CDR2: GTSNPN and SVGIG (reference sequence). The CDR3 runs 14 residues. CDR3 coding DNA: TGTGCCTGGGGAAAGGACGGGGTGAACACTGAAGCTTTCTTT. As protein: CAWGKDGVNTEAFF.